These 30 T cell receptor beta chains were all obtained from the same sample, sequenced in a study of T cell repertoires in cytomegalovirus infection. These receptors' targets are unknown. TCRdb redid the calling of the reads with MiXCR, one entry per CDR3 protein. The table shows 310,000 or so distinct CDR3 sequences, with around a quarter occurring only once. This sample comprised cultured PBMCs, obtained from culture after CMV antigen stimulation. The receptor set was obtained from a human donor in good health (CMV status not recorded). Some clones in this sample may be carry-over from other donors' samples.

The chain links TRBV19 to TRBJ1-1, with no clear D. This CDR3 has 15 residues. The germline V gene encodes CDR1 LNHDA and CDR2 SQIVND (reference sequence). V lost 4 bases, J lost 6 bases, and 18 bases lay in between. The CDR3 bases are TGTGCCAGTAGTACCCTTGCGGGCGGAGGGCCTGAAGCTTTCTTT. It translates to CASSTLAGGGPEAFF.

This clonotype was observed a few times. V is TRBV19 and J is TRBJ1-5, with 7 positions matching TRBD1. The V and J ends lost 5 bases and 0 bases, in that order; junction bases with no gene match: 4. This CDR3 is 15 amino acids long. Germline CDR1 LNHDA, CDR2 SQIVND (reference sequence). CDR3 coding DNA: TGTGCCAGTAGTGTGGGACAGCATAGCAATCAGCCCCAGCATTTT. Its translation is CASSVGQHSNQPQHF.

This clonotype was observed a handful of times. The chain couples TRBV28 to TRBJ1-4; D is ambiguous. The CDR3 sequence is 15 residues long. Germline V gene lookup returns CDR1 MDHEN and CDR2 SYDVKM. Trimming took off 2 bases at V and 0 bases at J, with 7 bases between the two ends. The CDR3 DNA sequence: TGTGCCAGCAGTTTACTTGATTCAACTAATGAAAAACTGTTTTTT. This codes for CASSLLDSTNEKLFF.

This sequence joins TRBV4-1 and TRBJ1-1; D gene uncertain. This CDR3 contains 13 residues. Germline values: CDR1 MGHRA, CDR2 YSYEKL. Trimming took 4 bases from V and 8 from J, leaving 14 bases between them. In DNA form, the CDR3 reads TGCGCCAGCAGCCTGGAGGGATCCGTAGAAGCTTTCTTT. This translates into CASSLEGSVEAFF.

This clonotype has just a few counts. The J gene is TRBJ2-2, the V gene TRBV7-9, with D possibly being TRBD1 or TRBD2 (5 bases each). V was trimmed by 4 bases and J by 0 bases, leaving 9 bases between them. The CDR3 loop spans 15 amino acids. The germline V gene encodes CDR1 SEHNR and CDR2 FQNEAQ (reference sequence). CDR3 nucleotide sequence: TGTGCCAGCAGCTCCCGGGGACCGAACACCGGGGAGCTGTTTTTT. Translating gives CASSSRGPNTGELFF. Full variable domain (remainder filled in from reference TRBV7-9 and TRBJ2-2): DTGVSQNPRHKITKRGQNVTFRCDPISEHNRLYWYRQTLGQGPEFLTYFQNEAQLEKSRLLSDRFSAERPKGSFSTLEIQRTEQGDSAMYLCASSSRGPNTGELFFGEGSRLTVL.

This chain connects TRBV20-1 to TRBJ2-2; D gene uncertain. CDR1 is DFQATT, CDR2 SNEGSKA, per germline (reference sequence). The CDR3 sequence is 15 residues long. V dropped 5 bases and J dropped 4 bases, with 17 bases sitting between them. The CDR3 sequence: CSALDWERVTGELFF. The CDR3 DNA sequence: TGCAGTGCTCTTGACTGGGAAAGGGTCACCGGGGAGCTGTTTTTT.

The rearrangement uses TRBV7-8 and TRBJ2-3, with TRBD2 as a possible D gene (5 bases). The CDR3 is 12 residues long. The germline V gene has CDR1 SGHVS and CDR2 FQNEAQ. Trimming took 3 bases from V and 8 from J, leaving 9 bases between them. The CDR3 nucleotides read TGTGCCAGCAGCTTGGCCCGGGGTACGCAGTATTTT. Its protein is CASSLARGTQYF.

V is TRBV12-3 or TRBV12-4 and J is TRBJ2-3; the match to TRBD2 covers 10 bases. V dropped 3 bases and J dropped 6; count of bases not matched to a gene: 3. This CDR3 spans 14 amino acids. CDR3 protein: CASSLSGRGDTQYF. The CDR3 nucleotides are TGTGCCAGCAGTTTGAGCGGGAGGGGCGATACGCAGTATTTT.

This clonotype has just a few counts. This chain connects TRBV7-3 to TRBJ2-1, with D perhaps matching TRBD1 (5 bases). The CDR3 consists of 13 residues. V gave up 8 bases and J gave up 5 bases, with 13 bases separating them. Germline V gene data show CDR1 as SGHTA and CDR2 as FQGTGA. CDR3 sequence reads: CASSQGYDNEQFF. For the CDR3, the DNA is TGTGCCAGCTCCCAGGGTTATGACAATGAGCAGTTCTTC.

The CDR3 DNA is TGTGCCAGCTCACCAGGGACAGGCATGAACACTGAAGCTTTCTTT. Protein sequence: CASSPGTGMNTEAFF. The chain recombines TRBV18 with TRBJ1-1; 8 bases line up with TRBD1. CDR3 length equals 15 residues. The germline V gene has CDR1 KGHSH and CDR2 LQKENI. The junction had 2 bases not matched to a gene; V was cut back by 2 bases and J by 0 bases.

This clonotype has more than one count but fewer than ten. This rearrangement joins TRBV27 to TRBJ2-3, with D unclear. Germline V CDR1 and CDR2: MNHEY, SMNVEV (reference sequence). This CDR3 comprises 14 residues. Trimming stripped 6 bases from V and 1 base from J, with 11 bases between. The CDR3 reads CASRPAGGTDTQYF. The CDR3 DNA follows: TGTGCCAGCAGGCCTGCAGGTGGCACAGATACGCAGTATTTT.

This clonotype appeared a few times. The chain carries TRBV20-1 and TRBJ1-1, with TRBD1 as a possible D gene (5 bases). The CDR3 length is 13 residues. Germline CDR1 DFQATT, CDR2 SNEGSKA (reference sequence). V lost 0 bases, J lost 9 bases, and 14 bases lay in between. CDR3 nucleotides: TGCAGTGCTAGAGAAAGCACGGGGCAGAAAGCTTTCTTT. Its protein product is CSARESTGQKAFF.

CDR3 loop: CASSGPGQPYGYTF. In DNA, the CDR3 is TGTGCCAGTAGTGGCCCGGGACAGCCCTATGGCTACACCTTC. The V and J genes are TRBV19 and TRBJ1-2, with 7 bases that match TRBD1. In germline, CDR1 is LNHDA, CDR2 SQIVND (reference sequence). The CDR3 totals 14 residues. The trim removed 5 bases at V and 4 bases at J, leaving 7 bases unmatched.

V and J are TRBV20-1 and TRBJ2-7; no clear D gene. Germline lookup yields CDR1 DFQATT and CDR2 SNEGSKA (reference sequence). V lost 6 bases, J lost 3 bases, and 21 bases lay in between. This CDR3 has 15 residues. CDR3 protein: CSARDSTSRNYEQYF. The DNA for the CDR3 is TGCAGTGCCCGAGACTCTACATCTAGAAACTACGAGCAGTACTTC.

This clonotype has ten or more counts. The gene calls are TRBV28 and TRBJ1-2, with 9 bases aligning to TRBD1. The length of the CDR3 is 14 residues. Germline V gene sequence: CDR1 MDHEN, CDR2 SYDVKM. V gave up 7 bases and J gave up 5 bases; unmatched junction bases: 8. The CDR3 is CASTKQGAGYGYTF. Here the CDR3 DNA reads TGTGCCAGCACAAAACAGGGGGCGGGATATGGCTACACCTTC.

The chain uses TRBV7-3 and TRBJ2-2; D call uncertain. The length of the CDR3 is 12 residues. Germline V gives CDR1 SGHTA, CDR2 FQGTGA. The ends were cut back, 3 bases at V and 8 bases at J, with 7 bases in the middle. CDR3 sequence: CASSLPGGELFF. In DNA form, the CDR3 reads TGTGCCAGCAGCTTGCCCGGAGGGGAGCTGTTTTTT.

The table lists this clonotype with many counts. The chain carries TRBV7-2 and TRBJ2-1; D call uncertain. CDR3 length equals 12 residues. CDR1 SGHTA and CDR2 FQGNSA come from the germline V gene. V was cut by 3 bases and J by 9 bases, with 9 bases left in between. CDR3 in amino acids: CASSLSRSEQFF. In DNA form, the CDR3 reads TGTGCCAGCAGCTTGAGTAGAAGTGAGCAGTTCTTC. Looking up the rest from reference TRBV7-2 and TRBJ2-1 gives the full variable domain: GAGVSQSPSNKVTEKGKDVELRCDPISGHTALYWYRQSLGQGLEFLIYFQGNSAPDKSGLPSDRFSAERTGGSVSTLTIQRTQQEDSAVYLCASSLSRSEQFFGPGTRLTVL.

This clonotype appeared a few times. V and J are TRBV27 and TRBJ1-5; D may be TRBD1 (5 bases). The V end was cut by 5 bases, the J end by 4 bases, with 15 bases between. The CDR3 loop spans 15 amino acids. Germline CDR1 and CDR2: MNHEY and SMNVEV (reference sequence). CDR3 residues: CASSPGLTTNQPQHF. The CDR3 DNA is TGTGCCAGCAGTCCGGGACTAACCACAAATCAGCCCCAGCATTTT.

As regards this clonotype: Possible read error: a much larger clone is one base away. The conserved closing phenylalanine or tryptophan is absent in this CDR3, likely reflecting a read error. The rearrangement joins TRBV7-2 to TRBJ1-6; a weak D match, TRBD1 (5 bases). The V end was cut by 0 bases, the J end by 10 bases, with 19 bases between. Germline V gene sequence: CDR1 SGHTA, CDR2 FQGNSA. The CDR3 is made up of 17 amino acids. The CDR3 region is CASSLAFDSGLRSPLHL. CDR3 DNA: TGTGCCAGCAGCTTAGCTTTCGACAGTGGATTAAGGTCACCCCTCCACCTT.

This clonotype was seen a few times. This rearrangement joins TRBV24-1 to TRBJ2-2; TRBD1 agrees at 11 bases. The CDR3 has 18 residues. Trimming at V came to 4 bases and at J to 5 bases, leaving 11 bases not matched to a gene. Germline CDR1 KGHDR, CDR2 SFDVKD. CDR3 sequence reads: CATSEEGSGTGGTGELFF. As DNA, the CDR3 is TGTGCCACCAGTGAAGAGGGCTCCGGGACAGGGGGAACCGGGGAGCTGTTTTTT.

The rearrangement joins TRBV7-9 to TRBJ2-7, with D perhaps assigned TRBD1 or TRBD2 (6 bases each). This CDR3 is 15 amino acids long. The ends were cut back, 1 base at V and 4 bases at J, with 14 bases in the middle. CDR1 and CDR2 (germline): SEHNR, FQNEAQ (reference sequence). The CDR3 here is CASSLGGGGLYEQYV. CDR3 sequence (DNA): TGTGCCAGCAGCTTAGGCGGTGGGGGGCTTTACGAGCAGTACGTC.

This clonotype occurred a few times. This chain connects TRBV6-1 to TRBJ2-7; D remains unclear. Looked up from germline, CDR1 is MNHNS and CDR2 is SASEGT. The CDR3 covers 12 residues. Trimming took off 5 bases at V and 5 bases at J, with 10 bases between the two ends. The CDR3 here is CASSFAAHEQYV. The CDR3 DNA sequence: TGTGCCAGCAGTTTTGCAGCCCACGAGCAGTACGTC.

The V call is TRBV25-1, the J call TRBJ2-1; unclear D gene. The CDR3 loop spans 13 amino acids. The germline CDR1 and CDR2 sequences are MGHDK and SYGVNS. Deletions cut 2 bases from V and 12 bases from J, with 14 bases between. The CDR3 loop is CASSERTLSGQFF. CDR3 DNA sequence: TGTGCCAGCAGTGAACGGACCTTATCTGGGCAGTTCTTC. Using reference TRBV25-1 and TRBJ2-1 for the parts outside the CDR3, the full variable domain is EADIYQTPRYLVIGTGKKITLECSQTMGHDKMYWYQQDPGMELHLIHYSYGVNSTEKGDLSSESTVSRIRTEHFPLTLESARPSHTSQYLCASSERTLSGQFFGPGTRLTVL.

The chain couples TRBV4-3 to TRBJ2-1; 7 bases map to TRBD2. The junction had 0 bases not matched to a gene; V was cut back by 1 base and J by 0 bases. This CDR3 comprises 15 residues. CDR1 is LGHNA and CDR2 is YSLEER in the germline V gene. The CDR3 spells CASSQAGGSYNEQFF. The DNA of the CDR3 is TGCGCCAGCAGCCAAGCGGGAGGCTCCTACAATGAGCAGTTCTTC.

There are many counts of this clonotype. This sequence joins TRBV7-2 and TRBJ2-6, with D unresolved. Per the germline V gene, CDR1 is SGHTA and CDR2 is FQGNSA. The CDR3 contains 15 residues. V was pared by 2 bases and J by 0 bases, with 5 bases between. As DNA, the CDR3 is TGTGCCAGCAGCTTACGTCTCTCTGGGGCCAACGTCCTGACTTTC. Amino acids: CASSLRLSGANVLTF.

There are many counts of this clonotype. The chain links TRBV20-1 to TRBJ2-7; 8 bases fit TRBD1. Germline-derived CDR1 and CDR2 are DFQATT and SNEGSKA (reference sequence). V was clipped by 5 bases and J by 5 bases; unmatched bases: 2. The CDR3 is made up of 11 amino acids. The CDR3 DNA reads as TGCAGTGCTCGACAGGGGAACGAGCAGTACTTC. Protein product: CSARQGNEQYF.

The genes are TRBV29-1 and TRBJ2-2; TRBD2 matches at 8 bases. The CDR3 is 13 residues long. Germline CDR1 and CDR2: SQVTM and ANQGSEA. The V gene end was trimmed by 7 bases and the J gene end by 6 bases; junction bases not matched to a gene: 7. The CDR3 spells CSARGAGAGELFF. Written as DNA, the CDR3 is TGCAGCGCCCGGGGAGCGGGAGCCGGGGAGCTGTTTTTT.

In this sample, this clonotype turned up a few times. The rearrangement links TRBV5-6 to TRBJ2-7; no definite D call. This CDR3 has 15 amino acids. Germline assignment: CDR1 SGHDT and CDR2 YYEEEE. V was trimmed by 3 bases and J by 0 bases, leaving 13 bases between them. CDR3 sequence: CASSSTGLSSYEQYF. The CDR3 nucleotides read TGTGCCAGCAGCTCAACGGGCCTTTCCTCCTACGAGCAGTACTTC. Filled out from reference TRBV5-6 and TRBJ2-7, the complete variable domain reads DAGVTQSPTHLIKTRGQQVTLRCSPKSGHDTVSWYQQALGQGPQFIFQYYEEEERQRGNFPDRFSGHQFPNYSSELNVNALLLGDSALYLCASSSTGLSSYEQYFGPGTRLTVT.

The genes are TRBV4-1 and TRBJ2-1, with a weak D call TRBD2 (5 bases). The CDR3 has 16 amino acids. Deletions cut 3 bases from V and 7 bases from J, with 19 bases between. The germline V gene has CDR1 MGHRA and CDR2 YSYEKL. This chain's CDR3 is CASSHLWSGANNEQFF. Here the CDR3 DNA reads TGCGCCAGCAGCCACCTTTGGAGCGGCGCAAATAATGAGCAGTTCTTC.

This clonotype was seen repeatedly, ten times or more. The genes are TRBV6-1 and TRBJ2-5; D unclear. This CDR3 is built from 15 residues. Germline CDR1 reads MNHNS; CDR2 reads SASEGT. V gave up 3 bases and J gave up 2 bases, with 13 bases separating them. For the CDR3, the DNA is TGTGCCAGCAGTGAGACCCTGACTCGGCAAGAGACCCAGTACTTC. Residues: CASSETLTRQETQYF.